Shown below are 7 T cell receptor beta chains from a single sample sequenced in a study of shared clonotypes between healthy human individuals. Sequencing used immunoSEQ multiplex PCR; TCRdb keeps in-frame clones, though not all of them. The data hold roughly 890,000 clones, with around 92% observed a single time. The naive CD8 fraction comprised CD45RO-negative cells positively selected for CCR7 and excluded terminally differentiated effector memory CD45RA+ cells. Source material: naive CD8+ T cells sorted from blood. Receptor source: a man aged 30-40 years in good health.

CDR3 amino acids: CASSQGIGYEQYF. The CDR3 DNA reads as TGTGCCAGCAGCCAGGGAATCGGCTACGAGCAGTACTTC. The V and J genes are TRBV27 and TRBJ2-7; weak D call: TRBD1 (5 bases). The CDR3 extends over 13 amino acids. V was cut by 6 bases and J by 3 bases, with 12 bases left in between. CDR1 is MNHEY and CDR2 is SMNVEV in the germline V gene (reference sequence).

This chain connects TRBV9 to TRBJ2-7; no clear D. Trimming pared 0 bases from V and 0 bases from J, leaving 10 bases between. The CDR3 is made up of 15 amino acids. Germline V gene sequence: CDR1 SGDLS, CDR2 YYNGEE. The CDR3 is CASSVAPQSSYEQYF. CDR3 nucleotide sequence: TGTGCCAGCAGCGTAGCTCCACAAAGCTCCTACGAGCAGTACTTC.

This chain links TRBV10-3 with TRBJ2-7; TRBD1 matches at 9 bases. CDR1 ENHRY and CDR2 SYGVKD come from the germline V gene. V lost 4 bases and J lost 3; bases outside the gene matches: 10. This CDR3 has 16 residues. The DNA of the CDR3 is TGTGCCATCAGTGCGGGGGAAACAGGGGGCTTCTACGAGCAGTACTTC. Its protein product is CAISAGETGGFYEQYF.

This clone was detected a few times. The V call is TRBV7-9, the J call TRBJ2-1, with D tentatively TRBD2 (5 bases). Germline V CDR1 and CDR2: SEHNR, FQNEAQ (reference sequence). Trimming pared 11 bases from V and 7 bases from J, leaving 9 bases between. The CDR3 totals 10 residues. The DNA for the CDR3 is TGTGCCGCCGGCGGGAATGAGCAGTTCTTC. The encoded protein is CAAGGNEQFF.

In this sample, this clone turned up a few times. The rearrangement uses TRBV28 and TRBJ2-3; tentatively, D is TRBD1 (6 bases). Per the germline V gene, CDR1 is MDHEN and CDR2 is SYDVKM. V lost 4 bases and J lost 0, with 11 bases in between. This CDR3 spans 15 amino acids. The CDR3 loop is CASSWDKSSTDTQYF. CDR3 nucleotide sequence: TGTGCCAGCAGTTGGGACAAGTCTAGCACAGATACGCAGTATTTT. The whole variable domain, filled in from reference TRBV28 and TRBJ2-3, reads DVKVTQSSRYLVKRTGEKVFLECVQDMDHENMFWYRQDPGLGLRLIYFSYDVKMKEKGDIPEGYSVSREKKERFSLILESASTNQTSMYLCASSWDKSSTDTQYFGPGTRLTVL.

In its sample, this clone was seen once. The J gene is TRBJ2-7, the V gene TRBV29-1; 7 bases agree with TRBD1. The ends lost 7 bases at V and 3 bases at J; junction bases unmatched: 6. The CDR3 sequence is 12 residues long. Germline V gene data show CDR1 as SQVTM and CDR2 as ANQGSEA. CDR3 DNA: TGCAGCGCTCGGGACAGCGGCTACGAGCAGTACTTC. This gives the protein CSARDSGYEQYF.

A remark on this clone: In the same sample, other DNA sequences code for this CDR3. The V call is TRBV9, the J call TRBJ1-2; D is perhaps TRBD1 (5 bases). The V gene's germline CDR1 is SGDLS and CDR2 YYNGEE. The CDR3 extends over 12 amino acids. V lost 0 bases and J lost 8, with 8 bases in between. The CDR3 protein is CASSVARDGYTF. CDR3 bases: TGTGCCAGCAGCGTAGCGAGGGACGGCTACACCTTC.